The clone carrying this T cell receptor beta chain has just a few counts. The target antigen is unknown. Germline CDR1 SGHVS, CDR2 FQNEAQ. V shed 1 base and J 5 bases; nucleotides not matched to a gene: 9. This CDR3 is built from 17 residues. This entry belongs to a study of T-cell memory formation after mild COVID-19. 5'RACE primed from the constant segment yielded TCR alpha and TCR beta cDNA libraries bearing sample barcodes and UMIs. TCRdb reprocessed the 5' RACE reads with MiXCR, giving one entry per CDR3 protein. This sample has 470,000 or so distinct CDR3 sequences; 15% to 25% occur once, and the top ten carry roughly 8%. Study results and limitations: Shrinking CD4+ clones were chiefly CM and EM; CD8+ ones were chiefly EMRA.

The sample was PBMCs or a T cell subset sorted from them (not recorded which). This sequence originates from an adult woman who had mild COVID-19 (a few samples of this study predate the infection). Cell type and time point are not known. This chain connects TRBV7-8 to TRBJ2-5, with 11 bases matching TRBD2. Here the CDR3 reads CASSLVPLAGVWETQYF. The CDR3 region has the DNA TGTGCCAGCAGCTTAGTTCCACTAGCGGGAGTATGGGAGACCCAGTACTTC.